These T cell receptor beta chains were read from a single sample in a study of cytomegalovirus exposure and HLA in healthy donors. Sequenced by immunoSEQ multiplex PCR; TCRdb stores in-frame clones only, minus some. The sample has 100,000 to 150,000 clones; 85% to 90% are singletons. The sequencing sample was made of PBMCs. These receptors came from a man under 40 in good health and CMV-seronegative. CDR3s include the opening cysteine and the closing phenylalanine or tryptophan. D genes are given only for firm matches. Not every row has a clone size; where given, it reads once, few, many or a size class.

v_call	clone_size	d_call	j_call	cdr3_aa	cdr3_nt
TRBV2	-	-	TRBJ2-1	CASSVGKRNEQFF	TGTGCCAGCAGTGTAGGAAAGCGCAATGAGCAGTTCTTC
TRBV27	once	TRBD1	TRBJ2-7	CASSLLLRDRGLEQYF	TGTGCCAGCAGTTTACTTCTTAGGGACAGGGGGCTCGAGCAGTACTTC
TRBV11-2	few	-	TRBJ2-5	CASSLQGGREETQYF	TGTGCCAGCAGCTTACAAGGGGGGAGGGAAGAGACCCAGTACTTC
TRBV7-9	once	-	TRBJ2-3	CASSFVGPDTQYF	TGTGCCAGCAGCTTTGTGGGGCCAGATACGCAGTATTTT
TRBV6-4	-	-	TRBJ1-5	CASSAGSHQPQHF	TGTGCCAGCAGTGCAGGGTCGCATCAGCCCCAGCATTTT
TRBV7-3	-	TRBD2	TRBJ2-7	CASSLNRERGVYEQYF	TGTGCCAGCAGCTTAAACCGGGAGCGGGGAGTCTACGAGCAGTACTTC
TRBV5-4	-	TRBD2	TRBJ2-1	CASSWGLAVSNEQFF	TGTGCCAGCAGCTGGGGACTAGCGGTTTCGAATGAGCAGTTCTTC
TRBV7-2	once	TRBD2	TRBJ2-2	CASSPSGGGTGELFF	TGTGCCAGCAGCCCCTCGGGGGGAGGCACCGGGGAGCTGTTTTTT
TRBV6-6	-	-	TRBJ2-7	CASSYLGGETYEQYF	TGTGCCAGCAGTTACTTGGGCGGGGAGACCTACGAGCAGTACTTC
TRBV10-2	-	-	TRBJ2-7	CASSIRQDRPYEQYF	TGCGCCAGCAGCATACGTCAGGACAGACCCTACGAGCAGTACTTC
TRBV19	-	-	TRBJ1-2	CASSGPVYGYTF	TGTGCCAGTAGTGGCCCTGTCTATGGCTACACCTTC
TRBV30	few	-	TRBJ2-2	CAWSVLRWTDTGELFF	TGTGCCTGGAGTGTACTGCGGTGGACAGACACCGGGGAGCTGTTTTTT
TRBV6-4	-	-	TRBJ2-1	CASSDHPSDEQFF	TGTGCCAGCAGTGACCACCCCTCAGATGAGCAGTTCTTC
TRBV5-1	-	-	TRBJ1-2	CASSLGPPFDTYGYTF	TGCGCCAGCAGCTTGGGGCCGCCCTTCGATACCTATGGCTACACCTTC
TRBV9	-	-	TRBJ2-1	CASSPYGSYNEQFF	TGTGCCAGCAGCCCCTACGGCTCCTACAATGAGCAGTTCTTC
TRBV30	-	-	TRBJ2-1	CAWSAGSSYNEQFF	TGTGCCTGGAGTGCAGGTAGCTCCTACAATGAGCAGTTCTTC
TRBV2	-	-	TRBJ1-1	CASSVQRPSDTEAFF	TGTGCCAGCAGTGTCCAGCGGCCCTCGGACACTGAAGCTTTCTTT
TRBV6-6	-	TRBD2	TRBJ2-1	CASSSPSGSFYEQFF	TGTGCCAGCAGTTCCCCTAGCGGGAGCTTTTATGAGCAGTTCTTC
TRBV19	-	TRBD2	TRBJ2-1	CASGLAGAAEQFF	TGTGCCAGTGGACTAGCGGGAGCGGCTGAGCAGTTCTTC
TRBV9	-	-	TRBJ2-7	CASSVSRQAFPGEQYF	TGTGCCAGCAGCGTAAGCAGACAGGCCTTCCCGGGCGAGCAGTACTTC
TRBV27	-	-	TRBJ1-6	CASSWAGKNSPLHF	TGTGCCAGCAGTTGGGCAGGGAAAAATTCACCCCTCCACTTT
TRBV11-2	-	TRBD1	TRBJ1-1	CASSLVAGGNTEAFF	TGTGCCAGCAGCTTAGTGGCAGGGGGAAACACTGAAGCTTTCTTT
TRBV19	-	-	TRBJ1-6	CASSIMGQSNSPLHF	TGTGCCAGTAGTATAATGGGACAAAGTAATTCACCCCTCCACTTT